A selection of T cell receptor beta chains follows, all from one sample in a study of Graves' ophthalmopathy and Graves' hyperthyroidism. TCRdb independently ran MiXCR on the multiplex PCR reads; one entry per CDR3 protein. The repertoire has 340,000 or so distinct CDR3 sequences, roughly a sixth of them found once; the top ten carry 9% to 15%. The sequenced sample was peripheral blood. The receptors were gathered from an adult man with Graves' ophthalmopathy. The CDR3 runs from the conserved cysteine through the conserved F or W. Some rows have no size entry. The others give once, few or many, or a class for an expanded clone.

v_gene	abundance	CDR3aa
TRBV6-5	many	CASSYSKRNTEAFF
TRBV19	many	CASTLDQENSPLHF
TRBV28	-	CAPPPGFEETQYF
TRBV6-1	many	CASTRIGRESSYEQYF
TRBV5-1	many	CASSLDTNWGNIQYF
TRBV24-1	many	CATSDAARNTIYF
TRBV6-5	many	CASSRFIQGANIQYF
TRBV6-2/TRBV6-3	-	CATQDTWQPQHF
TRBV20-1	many	CSAQSGASYEQYF
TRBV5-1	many	CASSVGTSDSPLHF
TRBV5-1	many	CASSLTGGHSPLHF
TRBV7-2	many	CASSFNGRSRSPLHF
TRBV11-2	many	CASSFSGLAEQYF
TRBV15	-	CATSRGFNQPQHF
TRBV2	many	CASIGQMNTEAFF
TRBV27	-	CASSPAQNNQPQLF
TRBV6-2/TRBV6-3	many	CASRTGTGSYEQYF
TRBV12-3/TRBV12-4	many	CASSRLDRRYTF
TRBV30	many	CAWNEGQGGSPLHF
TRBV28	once	CASRPTPGTGGPNPYEQYF
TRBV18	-	CASSPGQGARGTEAFF
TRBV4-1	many	CASSQDLRGTFYEQYF
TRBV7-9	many	CASSSQPNYGYTF
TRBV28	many	CASRKRGEAQPQHF
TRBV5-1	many	CASSFTGTSSNTGELFF
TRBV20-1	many	CSARDTGPYEQYF
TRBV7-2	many	CASVLVTGVGETQYF
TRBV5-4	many	CASIDGAEAFF
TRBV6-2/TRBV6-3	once	CASGIGGVGSETQYF
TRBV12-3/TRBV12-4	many	CASSFAGGEHYEQYF
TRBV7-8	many	CASSLSGGRVTGELFF
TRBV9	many	CASSAGSNYGYTF
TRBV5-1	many	CASSLRDSHSPLHF
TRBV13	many	CASSLLTSSSRDRANTEAFF
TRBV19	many	CASTLAAGTPNTEAFF
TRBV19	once	CASSGLNKASYEQYF
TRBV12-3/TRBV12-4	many	CASSSQGLLGGNTIYF
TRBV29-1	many	CSADPGQGPETQYF
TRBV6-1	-	CASGQTVYEQYF
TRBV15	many	CATSRDFGQIINQPQHF
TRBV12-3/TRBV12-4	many	CASSSTTAGETQYF
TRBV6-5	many	CASSRLGQANSPLHF
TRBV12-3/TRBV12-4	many	CASSLSIGYGYTF
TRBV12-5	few	CASEGGYQETQYF